The source of this T cell receptor beta chain is a study of blood T cell repertoires in COVID-19. On the study more broadly: T cells, B-cell-depleted T cells, or PBMCs provided the cDNA or gDNA that served as material.

V lost 5 bases and J lost 0; bases outside the gene matches: 8. The CDR3 sequence is 16 residues long. CDR1 and CDR2 from the germline V gene are SGHTA and FQGTGA. Assay: immunoSEQ multiplex PCR; the TCRdb copy retains only in-frame clones and omits some. The data show some 380,000 clones, about 87% seen once. The specimen was PBMCs or T cells enriched from blood (not recorded which). This TCR was recovered from a man between 25 and 39 years old who had recovered from COVID-19. V is TRBV7-3 and J is TRBJ2-3; 7 nucleotides align to TRBD2. In DNA, the CDR3 is TGTGCCAGCAGCCCGTTAAGCGGGGCAAGCACAGATACGCAGTATTTT. This sequence encodes CASSPLSGASTDTQYF.